This T cell receptor (beta chain) was obtained from a study of T cells after yellow fever vaccination. In this sample, this clonotype turned up many times. TCRdb fed the 5' RACE reads into MiXCR, producing one record per CDR3 protein. The sample has around 550,000 distinct CDR3 sequences; 19% are singletons. The germline V gene encodes CDR1 SEHNR and CDR2 FQNEAQ (reference sequence). This CDR3 contains 14 residues. V shed 1 base and J shed 5 bases, with 12 bases lying between them. The chain combines TRBV7-9 with TRBJ2-7; maybe TRBD2 (5 bases). The TCR comes from a man in his thirties or forties who received the YFV17D yellow fever vaccine. The input for sequencing was PBMCs, taken 15 days after the yellow fever booster vaccination. The CDR3 spells CASSLDRGTHEQYF. The CDR3 DNA sequence: TGTGCCAGCAGCTTAGACCGGGGAACGCACGAGCAGTACTTC.